One sample yielded the 21 T cell receptor beta chains listed below, sequenced in a study of beta chain features in type 1 diabetes. Expressed TCRB transcripts were sequenced because the isolated RNA had all been reverse transcribed beforehand. Profiling relied on immunoSEQ multiplex PCR, and the TCRdb table lists in-frame clones only, not all of them. The table records around 430,000 clones, 30% of them present only once. Sequenced material: naive CD4+ T cells from blood. The receptors originated from a man between 18 and 35 years old in good health.

The chain carries TRBV6-6 and TRBJ2-1; possibly TRBD2 for D (5 bases). This CDR3 region has 15 residues. Germline V CDR1 and CDR2: MNHNY, SVGAGI (reference sequence). V was shortened by 6 bases and J by 6 bases, with 18 bases between the two germline ends. CDR3 sequence (DNA): TGTGCCAGCAGCACCTCCTCTAGCCCGATCAATGAGCAGTTCTTC. Its protein is CASSTSSSPINEQFF.

In its sample, this clone was seen a few times. This chain connects TRBV29-1 to TRBJ2-3, with D perhaps matching TRBD2 (6 bases). Trimming took 3 bases from V and 0 from J, leaving 10 bases between them. Germline lookup yields CDR1 SQVTM and CDR2 ANQGSEA. This CDR3 is 14 amino acids long. The CDR3 region is CSVDRRGSTDTQYF. CDR3 sequence (DNA): TGCAGCGTTGATCGGCGGGGCAGCACAGATACGCAGTATTTT.

The chain employs TRBV4-3 and TRBJ2-3; 8 bases match TRBD2. V dropped 3 bases and J dropped 2; count of bases not matched to a gene: 7. Germline V gene lookup returns CDR1 LGHNA and CDR2 YSLEER. CDR3 size: 16 residues. CDR3 residues: CASSHVKAGATDTQYF. The CDR3 bases are TGCGCCAGCAGCCATGTCAAAGCGGGAGCCACAGATACGCAGTATTTT.

Only a few counts were recorded for this clone. The chain combines TRBV5-1 with TRBJ2-1; D might be TRBD2 (6 bases). With 2 bases removed from V and 6 bases from J, the gap between germline ends came to 15 bases. The CDR3 length is 15 residues. Germline-derived CDR1 and CDR2 are SGHRS and YFSETQ. The chain's CDR3 is CASSFMASVGNEQFF. The CDR3 coding sequence is TGCGCCAGCAGCTTTATGGCTAGCGTCGGCAATGAGCAGTTCTTC.

The chain couples TRBV19 to TRBJ2-3; D assignment may be TRBD1 or TRBD2 (5 bases each). The CDR3 extends over 13 amino acids. Trimming shortened V by 5 bases and J by 5 bases, and 11 bases separated the two germline ends. The germline gives CDR1 LNHDA, CDR2 SQIVND (reference sequence). As DNA, the CDR3 is TGTGCCAGTAGTTTCGGGACCCAAGATACGCAGTATTTT. This codes for CASSFGTQDTQYF.

The chain links TRBV7-2 to TRBJ2-1, with a possible D match to TRBD2 (5 bases). V dropped 1 base and J dropped 3 bases, with 10 bases sitting between them. The CDR3 spans 15 residues. Looked up from germline, CDR1 is SGHTA and CDR2 is FQGNSA. The CDR3 region has the DNA TGTGCCAGCAGCTTAGAGCGGCAGTTCTACAATGAGCAGTTCTTC. It translates to CASSLERQFYNEQFF.

The rearrangement uses TRBV10-3 and TRBJ1-5; the D gene is possibly TRBD1 (5 bases). The length of the CDR3 is 16 residues. Deletions cut 0 bases from V and 4 bases from J, with 13 bases between. Per the germline V gene, CDR1 is ENHRY and CDR2 is SYGVKD. CDR3 in amino acids: CAISESTRGENQPQHF. The CDR3 DNA is TGTGCCATCAGTGAGTCAACTCGAGGGGAGAATCAGCCCCAGCATTTT.

The gene calls are TRBV4-3 and TRBJ2-7, with a weak D call TRBD2 (5 bases). This CDR3 is 15 amino acids long. Trimming pared 1 base from V and 4 bases from J, leaving 14 bases between. CDR1 is LGHNA, CDR2 YSLEER, per germline. The CDR3 reads CASSQGQASWYEQYF. CDR3 nucleotide sequence: TGCGCCAGCAGCCAAGGTCAGGCTAGCTGGTACGAGCAGTACTTC.

This clone occurred a few times. The chain combines TRBV15 with TRBJ2-2; tentative D call: TRBD2 (5 bases). This CDR3 is 14 amino acids long. CDR1 and CDR2 (germline): LNHNV, YYDKDF (reference sequence). The V gene lost 7 bases and the J gene lost 1 base, with 10 bases spanning the gap. CDR3 residues: CATTSGGNTGELFF. CDR3 nucleotide sequence: TGTGCCACCACCAGTGGAGGGAACACCGGGGAGCTGTTTTTT.

The chain carries TRBV29-1 and TRBJ2-1; 7 bases fit TRBD1. The germline V gene encodes CDR1 SQVTM and CDR2 ANQGSEA. V shed 4 bases, J shed 1 base, and the junction held 4 bases outside the gene matches. The CDR3 loop spans 14 amino acids. The CDR3 sequence is CSVAGRGSYNEQFF. The DNA of the CDR3 is TGCAGCGTTGCAGGCAGGGGGTCCTACAATGAGCAGTTCTTC.

This chain joins TRBV29-1 and TRBJ1-2; possible D gene TRBD1, 6 bases. Trimming removed 3 bases at V and 3 bases at J, with 17 bases between. Germline V gene sequence: CDR1 SQVTM, CDR2 ANQGSEA. This CDR3 spans 15 amino acids. The CDR3 bases are TGCAGCGTTGATGGAAGGGGGTGGATGGACTATGGCTACACCTTC. Protein product: CSVDGRGWMDYGYTF.

The chain uses TRBV29-1 and TRBJ2-3; 10 nucleotides agree with TRBD2. The CDR3 is 14 residues long. V shed 7 bases and J 0 bases; nucleotides not matched to a gene: 4. Germline lookup yields CDR1 SQVTM and CDR2 ANQGSEA. DNA for the CDR3: TGCAGCGGGGGGACTAGCGTTAGCACAGATACGCAGTATTTT. Translation gives CSGGTSVSTDTQYF.

This clone was recorded a few times. The chain has TRBV7-9 and TRBJ2-3; D is perhaps TRBD1 (5 bases). This CDR3 has 12 residues. Trimming pared 6 bases from V and 4 bases from J, leaving 8 bases between. Germline V lookup: CDR1 SEHNR, CDR2 FQNEAQ (reference sequence). CDR3 bases: TGTGCCAGCAGTATAGGGGCAGATACGCAGTATTTT. Translated, it gives CASSIGADTQYF.

The rearrangement uses TRBV28 and TRBJ2-7; no clear D gene. The CDR3 totals 11 residues. The germline V gene has CDR1 MDHEN and CDR2 SYDVKM. The germline V and J ends were trimmed by 2 bases and 6 bases, with 5 bases remaining between them. CDR3 residues: CASSLNGEQYF. CDR3 nucleotides: TGTGCCAGCAGTTTAAATGGCGAGCAGTACTTC.

This clone was seen a handful of times. The chain uses TRBV6-1 and TRBJ2-1, with 8 bases fitting TRBD2. V shed 7 bases and J 7 bases; nucleotides not matched to a gene: 9. The CDR3 totals 14 residues. From germline, CDR1 is MNHNS and CDR2 SASEGT. CDR3 nucleotide sequence: TGTGCCAGCAAATTTAGCGGGGAACCTAATGAGCAGTTCTTC. Translated, it gives CASKFSGEPNEQFF.

V is TRBV7-9 and J is TRBJ1-2; no reliable D call. Germline lookup yields CDR1 SEHNR and CDR2 FQNEAQ (reference sequence). The CDR3 totals 14 residues. V lost 2 bases, J lost 4 bases, and 11 bases lay in between. This chain's CDR3 is CASSLPGKPYGYTF. CDR3 sequence (DNA): TGTGCCAGCAGCTTACCGGGAAAACCCTATGGCTACACCTTC. Full variable domain (rest looked up from reference TRBV7-9 and TRBJ1-2): DTGVSQNPRHKITKRGQNVTFRCDPISEHNRLYWYRQTLGQGPEFLTYFQNEAQLEKSRLLSDRFSAERPKGSFSTLEIQRTEQGDSAMYLCASSLPGKPYGYTFGSGTRLTVV.

Only a few counts were recorded for this clone. The chain uses TRBV6-1 and TRBJ2-4, with D possibly called TRBD1 or TRBD2 (5 bases each). The CDR3 is 14 amino acids. Trimming stripped 3 bases from V and 2 bases from J, with 8 bases between. CDR1 is MNHNS, CDR2 SASEGT, per germline. The CDR3 DNA reads TGTGCCAGCAGTGATGGGGGAACCAAAAACATTCAGTACTTC. This gives the protein CASSDGGTKNIQYF.

This chain uses TRBV23-1 with TRBJ2-7, with D perhaps being TRBD1 or TRBD2 (5 bases each). TRBV23-1 qualifies as an ORF whose function is uncertain. This CDR3 is 15 amino acids long. V was shortened by 0 bases and J by 6 bases, with 15 bases between the two germline ends. In nucleotides, the CDR3 is TGCGCCAGCAGTCAATCTGAGGGCAGGGCCGCCGAGCAGTACTTC. Translated, it gives CASSQSEGRAAEQYF.

This clone has a handful of counts. The chain employs TRBV5-1 and TRBJ1-4, with 7 bases fitting TRBD1. The germline CDR1 and CDR2 sequences are SGHRS and YFSETQ. The CDR3 spans 15 residues. The trim removed 0 bases at V and 4 bases at J, leaving 3 bases unmatched. The CDR3 coding sequence is TGCGCCAGCAGCTTGGAAGGGGGCCTTAATGAAAAACTGTTTTTT. Translating gives CASSLEGGLNEKLFF.

This clone has more than one count but fewer than ten. The chain employs TRBV5-1 and TRBJ2-7; the D gene could be TRBD1 or TRBD2 (5 bases each). V lost 2 bases to trimming and J lost 0 bases, with 6 bases between them. The CDR3 spans 13 residues. Per the germline V gene, CDR1 is SGHRS and CDR2 is YFSETQ. CDR3 bases: TGCGCCAGCAGCTTTGGGACCTCCTACGAGCAGTACTTC. It encodes CASSFGTSYEQYF.

The chain has TRBV10-3 and TRBJ2-1, with 8 bases aligning to TRBD1. J lost 5 bases, V lost 1 base, and 4 bases had no gene match. The CDR3 consists of 15 residues. CDR1 and CDR2 from the germline V gene are ENHRY and SYGVKD. The CDR3 protein is CAISELDRDDNEQFF. CDR3 coding DNA: TGTGCCATCAGTGAGTTGGACAGGGACGACAATGAGCAGTTCTTC.